This T cell receptor beta chain was obtained from a study of shared clonotypes between healthy human individuals. Splitting of CD4+ cells produced CD45RA+ naive and CD45RA-negative memory subsets. Using immunoSEQ multiplex PCR, the repertoire was profiled, and TCRdb retains in-frame clones only, with some absent. Here the sample spans roughly 2.2 million clones, under 95% being singletons. Sequenced: naive CD4+ T cells from PBMCs. The subset is: CD45RA+ positively selected. The sequence was obtained from a man aged 18 to 29 in good health. Some clones in this sample may be carry-over from other donors' samples.

CDR3 amino acids: CASSATGTGIHNEQFF. For the CDR3, the DNA is TGTGCCAGCAGCGCTACCGGGACAGGTATTCACAATGAGCAGTTCTTC. The rearrangement links TRBV7-8 to TRBJ2-1; 8 bases map to TRBD1. Germline V lookup: CDR1 SGHVS, CDR2 FQNEAQ. J lost 5 bases, V lost 5 bases, and 11 bases had no gene match. The CDR3 covers 16 residues.